Shown below are 10 T cell receptor beta chains from a single sample sequenced in a study of T-cell reconstitution after alpha-beta-depleted transplantation in children (dated by TCRdb to the mid-2010s). Preparation of the library involved PCR. The sequencer listed for this sample is Illumina HiSeq 2500. TCR libraries were prepared with molecular barcoding, using unique molecular identifiers to normalize TCRbeta repertoire quantification. Starting from the raw public reads, TCRdb applied fastp trimming at Q25, assembled clones with MiXCR and retained in-frame beta chains. Merged by CDR3 protein, the rows form single entries marked with the most common genes and DNA. A total of about 540,000 distinct CDR3 sequences appear in this sample, 15% to 20% of them only once. Less than 4% of the sample belongs to the ten largest clones. The sequences come from PBMCs from the stem cell graft donor, collected from the stem cell graft. The receptors were sampled from a human donor who donated a stem cell graft to a child with acute lymphoblastic leukemia.

This clonotype has more than one count but fewer than ten. The gene calls are TRBV6-1 and TRBJ1-5; a weak D match, TRBD1 (5 bases). Looked up from germline, CDR1 is MNHNS and CDR2 is SASEGT. The CDR3 loop spans 16 amino acids. V lost 0 bases, J lost 6 bases, and 15 bases lay in between. The CDR3 nucleotides read TGTGCCAGCAGTGAAGCGATAACAGGTGGGGGTCAGCCCCAGCATTTT. Residues: CASSEAITGGGQPQHF.

V and J are TRBV25-1 and TRBJ1-2, with no clear D. Germline V gives CDR1 MGHDK, CDR2 SYGVNS. There are 16 residues in the CDR3. V was cut by 1 base and J by 3 bases, with 15 bases left in between. The CDR3 loop reads CASSELLSGVDYGYTF. The CDR3 DNA reads TGTGCCAGCAGTGAATTGTTGTCCGGCGTAGACTATGGCTACACCTTC.

The V and J genes are TRBV5-5 and TRBJ2-7; 13 bases are shared with TRBD2. V was clipped by 3 bases and J by 2 bases; unmatched bases: 5. The CDR3 extends over 16 amino acids. The germline CDR1 and CDR2 sequences are SGHKS and YYEKEE (reference sequence). CDR3 sequence (DNA): TGTGCCAGCAGCTCGGGGACTAGCGGGATGGCCTACGAGCAGTACTTC. Protein: CASSSGTSGMAYEQYF.

This clonotype was seen a handful of times. The rearrangement joins TRBV5-5 to TRBJ2-4; D is unresolved. Trimming stripped 3 bases from V and 3 bases from J, with 13 bases between. Germline CDR1 reads SGHKS; CDR2 reads YYEKEE (reference sequence). CDR3 length equals 15 residues. In DNA, the CDR3 is TGTGCCAGCAGCTCTCCAGTTTACGGCAAAAACATTCAGTACTTC. This translates into CASSSPVYGKNIQYF.

The V gene is TRBV6-2 or TRBV6-3, the J gene TRBJ1-5; no definite D call. Germline lookup yields CDR1 MNHEY and CDR2 SVGEGT. Trimming stripped 4 bases from V and 2 bases from J, with 15 bases between. This CDR3 comprises 16 residues. DNA of the CDR3: TGTGCCAGCAGTTCCGGGAGTCGAGCGGGCAATCAGCCCCAGCATTTT. This sequence encodes CASSSGSRAGNQPQHF.

V and J are TRBV12-3 or TRBV12-4 and TRBJ1-5, with 9 positions matching TRBD1. J was trimmed by 6 bases and V by 3 bases; bases with no gene match: 3. This CDR3 is 14 amino acids long. The CDR3 DNA follows: TGTGCCAGCAGTTTTGGGACAGGGACTCAGCCCCAGCATTTT. Translation gives CASSFGTGTQPQHF.

In this sample, this clonotype turned up a few times. This chain connects TRBV20-1 to TRBJ2-7; no firm D call. The CDR3 totals 14 residues. Trimming took off 3 bases at V and 4 bases at J, with 16 bases between the two ends. Germline values: CDR1 DFQATT, CDR2 SNEGSKA (reference sequence). CDR3 loop: CSARARDNPYEQYF. CDR3 sequence (DNA): TGCAGTGCTAGGGCCCGCGACAACCCTTACGAGCAGTACTTC.

This clonotype was seen a handful of times. The chain has TRBV27 and TRBJ2-1, with TRBD2 as a possible D gene (6 bases). Trimming took off 10 bases at V and 9 bases at J, with 25 bases between the two ends. Germline V CDR1 and CDR2: MNHEY, SMNVEV (reference sequence). The CDR3 contains 15 residues. CDR3 loop: CANPGRERGEGEQFF. The CDR3 DNA sequence: TGTGCCAACCCTGGGCGGGAACGGGGCGAAGGTGAGCAGTTCTTC.

CDR3 residues: CATSSTGTGLYEQFF. CDR3 sequence (DNA): TGTGCCACCAGCTCGACCGGGACAGGGTTATATGAGCAGTTCTTC. V is TRBV24-1 and J is TRBJ2-1; the match to TRBD1 covers 9 bases. Germline V gene lookup returns CDR1 KGHDR and CDR2 SFDVKD. CDR3 length: 15 amino acids. V gave up 7 bases and J gave up 8 bases; unmatched junction bases: 11.

Many counts were recorded for this clonotype. This rearrangement joins TRBV12-3 or TRBV12-4 to TRBJ1-2; the match to TRBD1 covers 9 bases. V was clipped by 6 bases and J by 2 bases; unmatched bases: 7. The CDR3 is 15 residues long. The CDR3 DNA reads as TGTGCCAGCAGCCCCCGGGACAGGGTCAACTATGGCTACACCTTC. Residues: CASSPRDRVNYGYTF.